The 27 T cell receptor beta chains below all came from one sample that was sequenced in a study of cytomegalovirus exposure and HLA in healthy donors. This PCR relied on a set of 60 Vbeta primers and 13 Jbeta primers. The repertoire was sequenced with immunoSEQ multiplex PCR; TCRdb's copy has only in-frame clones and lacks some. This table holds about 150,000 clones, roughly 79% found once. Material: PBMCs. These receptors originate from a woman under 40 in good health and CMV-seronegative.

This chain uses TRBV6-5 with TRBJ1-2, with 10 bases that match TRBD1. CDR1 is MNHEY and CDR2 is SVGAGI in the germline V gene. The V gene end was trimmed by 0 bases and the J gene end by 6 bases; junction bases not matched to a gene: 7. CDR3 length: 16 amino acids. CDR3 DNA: TGTGCCAGCAGTTACTCGAACGCCGGGACAGGGGATGGCTACACCTTC. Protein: CASSYSNAGTGDGYTF.

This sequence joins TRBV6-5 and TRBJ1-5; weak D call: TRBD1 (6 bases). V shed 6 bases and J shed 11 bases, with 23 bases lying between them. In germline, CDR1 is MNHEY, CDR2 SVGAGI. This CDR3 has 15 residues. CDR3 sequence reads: CASSSTGLGYHAQHF. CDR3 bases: TGTGCCAGCAGCTCGACAGGATTGGGGTATCACGCCCAGCATTTT.

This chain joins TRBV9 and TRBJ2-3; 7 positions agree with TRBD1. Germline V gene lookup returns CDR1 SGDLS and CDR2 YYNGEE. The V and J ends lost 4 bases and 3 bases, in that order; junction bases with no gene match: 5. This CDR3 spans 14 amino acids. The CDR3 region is CASSPWDRTDTQYF. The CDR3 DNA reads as TGTGCCAGCAGCCCCTGGGACAGAACAGATACGCAGTATTTT.

As DNA, the CDR3 is TGTGCCAGCAGCTTGGCCTACAGGGATCCCTACAATGAGCAGTTCTTC. This translates into CASSLAYRDPYNEQFF. The chain carries TRBV5-4 and TRBJ2-1; D is perhaps TRBD1 (6 bases). This CDR3 comprises 16 residues. V was cut by 0 bases and J by 2 bases, with 12 bases left in between. CDR1 is SGHNT and CDR2 is YYREEE in the germline V gene (reference sequence).

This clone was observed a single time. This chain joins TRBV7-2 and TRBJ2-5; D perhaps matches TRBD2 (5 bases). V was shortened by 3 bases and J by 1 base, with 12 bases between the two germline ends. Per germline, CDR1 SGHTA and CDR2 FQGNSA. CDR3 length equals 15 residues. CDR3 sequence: CASSLALATQETQYF. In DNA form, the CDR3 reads TGTGCCAGCAGCTTGGCCTTAGCGACCCAAGAGACCCAGTACTTC.

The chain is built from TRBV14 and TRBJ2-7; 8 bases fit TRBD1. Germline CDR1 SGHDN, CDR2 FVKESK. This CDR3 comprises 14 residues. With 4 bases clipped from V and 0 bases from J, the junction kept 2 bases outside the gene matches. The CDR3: CASSPTGGSYEQYF. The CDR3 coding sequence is TGTGCCAGCAGCCCAACAGGGGGCTCCTACGAGCAGTACTTC. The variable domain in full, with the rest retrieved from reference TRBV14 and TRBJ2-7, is EAGVTQFPSHSVIEKGQTVTLRCDPISGHDNLYWYRRVMGKEIKFLLHFVKESKQDESGMPNNRFLAERTGGTYSTLKVQPAELEDSGVYFCASSPTGGSYEQYFGPGTRLTVT.

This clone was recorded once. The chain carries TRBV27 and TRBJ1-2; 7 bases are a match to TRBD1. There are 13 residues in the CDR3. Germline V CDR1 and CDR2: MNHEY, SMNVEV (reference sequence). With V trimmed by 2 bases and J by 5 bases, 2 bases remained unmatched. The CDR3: CASSLHRGYGYTF. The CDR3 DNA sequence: TGTGCCAGCAGTTTACACAGGGGATATGGCTACACCTTC.

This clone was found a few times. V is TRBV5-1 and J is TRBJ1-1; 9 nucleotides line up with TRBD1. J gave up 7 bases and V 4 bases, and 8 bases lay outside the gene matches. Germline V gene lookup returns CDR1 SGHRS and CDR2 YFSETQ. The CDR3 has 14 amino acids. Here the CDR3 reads CASSLRTGDFEAFF. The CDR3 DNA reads TGCGCCAGCAGCCTTAGGACAGGGGATTTTGAAGCTTTCTTT.

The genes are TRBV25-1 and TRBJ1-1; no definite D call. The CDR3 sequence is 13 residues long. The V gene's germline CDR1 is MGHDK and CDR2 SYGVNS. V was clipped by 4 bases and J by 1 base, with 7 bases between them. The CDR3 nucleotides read TGTGCCAGCAGTGGGAGGCCGAACACTGAAGCTTTCTTT. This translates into CASSGRPNTEAFF.

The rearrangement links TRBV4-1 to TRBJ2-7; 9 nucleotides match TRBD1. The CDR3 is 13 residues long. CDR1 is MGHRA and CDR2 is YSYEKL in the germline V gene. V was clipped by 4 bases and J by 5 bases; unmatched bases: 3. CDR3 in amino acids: CASSRTGDDEQYF. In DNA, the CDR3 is TGCGCCAGCAGCCGGACAGGGGACGACGAGCAGTACTTC.

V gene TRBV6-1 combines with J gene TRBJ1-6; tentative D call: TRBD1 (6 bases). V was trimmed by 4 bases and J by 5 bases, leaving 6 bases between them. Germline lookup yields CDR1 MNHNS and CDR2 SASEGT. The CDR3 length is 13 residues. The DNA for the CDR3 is TGTGCCAGCAGTGGACAGGATAATTCACCCCTCCACTTT. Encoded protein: CASSGQDNSPLHF.

CDR3 region: CASTPGEGNSPLHF. The CDR3 nucleotides are TGTGCCAGCACTCCCGGGGAAGGGAATTCACCCCTCCACTTT. The chain links TRBV28 to TRBJ1-6, with D unclear. CDR3 length: 14 amino acids. V lost 7 bases and J lost 7, with 14 bases in between. CDR1 and CDR2 (germline): MDHEN, SYDVKM.

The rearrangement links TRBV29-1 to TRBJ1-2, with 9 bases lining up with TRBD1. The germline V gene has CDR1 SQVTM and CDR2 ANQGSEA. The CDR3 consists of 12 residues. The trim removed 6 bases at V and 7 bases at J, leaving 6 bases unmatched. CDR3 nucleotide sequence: TGCAGCGTGGAGGGACAGGGTGGTGGCTACACCTTC. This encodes CSVEGQGGGYTF. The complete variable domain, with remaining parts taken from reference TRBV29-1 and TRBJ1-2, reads SAVISQKPSRDICQRGTSLTIQCQVDSQVTMMFWYRQQPGQSLTLIATANQGSEATYESGFVIDKFPISRPNLTFSTLTVSNMSPEDSSIYLCSVEGQGGGYTFGSGTRLTVV.

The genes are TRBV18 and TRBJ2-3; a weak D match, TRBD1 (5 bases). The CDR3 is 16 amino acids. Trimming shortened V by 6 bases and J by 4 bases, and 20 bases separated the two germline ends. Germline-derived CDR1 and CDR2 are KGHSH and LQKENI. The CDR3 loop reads CASSADPKTVADTQYF. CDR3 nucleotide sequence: TGTGCCAGCTCGGCCGATCCAAAGACAGTGGCAGATACGCAGTATTTT. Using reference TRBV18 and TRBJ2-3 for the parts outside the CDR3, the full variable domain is NAGVMQNPRHLVRRRGQEARLRCSPMKGHSHVYWYRQLPEEGLKFMVYLQKENIIDESGMPKERFSAEFPKEGPSILRIQQVVRGDSAAYFCASSADPKTVADTQYFGPGTRLTVL.

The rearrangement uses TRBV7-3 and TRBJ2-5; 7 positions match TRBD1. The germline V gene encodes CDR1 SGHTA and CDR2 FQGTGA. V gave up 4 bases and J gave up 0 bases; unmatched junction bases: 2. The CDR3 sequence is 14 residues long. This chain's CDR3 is CASSWGQHQETQYF. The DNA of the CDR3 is TGTGCCAGCAGCTGGGGACAGCACCAAGAGACCCAGTACTTC.

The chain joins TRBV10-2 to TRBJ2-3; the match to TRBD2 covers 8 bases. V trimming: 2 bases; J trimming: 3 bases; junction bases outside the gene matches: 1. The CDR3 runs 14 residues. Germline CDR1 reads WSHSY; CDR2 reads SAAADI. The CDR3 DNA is TGCGCCAGCAGTGAGGGGACTAGGACAGATACGCAGTATTTT. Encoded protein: CASSEGTRTDTQYF.

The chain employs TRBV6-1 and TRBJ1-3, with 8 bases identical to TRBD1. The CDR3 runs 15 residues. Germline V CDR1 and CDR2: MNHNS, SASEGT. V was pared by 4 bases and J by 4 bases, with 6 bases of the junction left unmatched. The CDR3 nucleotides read TGTGCCAGCAGTGCTACAGGACAGGGAGGAAACACCATATATTTT. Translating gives CASSATGQGGNTIYF.

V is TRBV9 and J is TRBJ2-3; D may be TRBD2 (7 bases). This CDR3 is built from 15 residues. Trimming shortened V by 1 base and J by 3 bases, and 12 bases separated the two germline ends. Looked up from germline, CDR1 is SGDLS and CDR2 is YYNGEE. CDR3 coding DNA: TGTGCCAGCAGCGTACTAGGGGGGGCGACAGATACGCAGTATTTT. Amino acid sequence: CASSVLGGATDTQYF.

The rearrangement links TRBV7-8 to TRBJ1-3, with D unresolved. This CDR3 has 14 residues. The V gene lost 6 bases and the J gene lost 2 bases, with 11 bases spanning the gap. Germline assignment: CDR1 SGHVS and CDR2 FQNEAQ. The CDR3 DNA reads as TGTGCCAGCAGGGGCTGGCAGGCTGGAAACACCATATATTTT. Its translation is CASRGWQAGNTIYF.

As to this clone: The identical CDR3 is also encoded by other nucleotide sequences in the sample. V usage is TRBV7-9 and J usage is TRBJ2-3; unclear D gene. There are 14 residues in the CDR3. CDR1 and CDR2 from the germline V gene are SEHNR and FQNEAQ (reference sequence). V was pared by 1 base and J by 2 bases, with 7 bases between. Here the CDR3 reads CASSLGGITDTQYF. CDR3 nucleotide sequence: TGTGCCAGCAGCTTAGGCGGCATCACAGATACGCAGTATTTT. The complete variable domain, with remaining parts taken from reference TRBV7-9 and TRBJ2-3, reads DTGVSQNPRHKITKRGQNVTFRCDPISEHNRLYWYRQTLGQGPEFLTYFQNEAQLEKSRLLSDRFSAERPKGSFSTLEIQRTEQGDSAMYLCASSLGGITDTQYFGPGTRLTVL.

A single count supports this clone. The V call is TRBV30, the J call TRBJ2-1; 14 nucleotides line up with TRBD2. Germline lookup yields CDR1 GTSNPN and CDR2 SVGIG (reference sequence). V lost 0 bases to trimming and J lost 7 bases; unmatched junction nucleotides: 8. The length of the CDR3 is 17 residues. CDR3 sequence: CAWSVRRLAGGPNEQFF. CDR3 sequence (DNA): TGTGCCTGGAGTGTCCGAAGACTAGCGGGGGGGCCGAATGAGCAGTTCTTC.

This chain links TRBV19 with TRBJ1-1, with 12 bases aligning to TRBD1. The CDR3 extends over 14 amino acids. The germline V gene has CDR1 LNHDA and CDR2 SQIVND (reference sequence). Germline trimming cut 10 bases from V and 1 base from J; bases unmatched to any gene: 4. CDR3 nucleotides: TGTGCCACTCGGGACAGGGGGCAGAACACTGAAGCTTTCTTT. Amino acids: CATRDRGQNTEAFF.

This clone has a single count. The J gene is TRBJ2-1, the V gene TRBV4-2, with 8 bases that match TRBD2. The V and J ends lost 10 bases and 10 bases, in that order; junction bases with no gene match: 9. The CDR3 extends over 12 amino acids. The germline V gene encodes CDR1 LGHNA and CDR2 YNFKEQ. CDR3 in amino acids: CATSGTSLEQFF. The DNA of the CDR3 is TGTGCCACCTCAGGGACTAGTCTCGAGCAGTTCTTC.

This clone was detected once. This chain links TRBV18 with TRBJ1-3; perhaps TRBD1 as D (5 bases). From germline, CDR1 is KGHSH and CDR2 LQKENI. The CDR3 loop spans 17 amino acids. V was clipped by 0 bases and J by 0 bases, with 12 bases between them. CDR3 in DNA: TGTGCCAGCTCACCACCTCACGCGACAGTCTCTGGAAACACCATATATTTT. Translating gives CASSPPHATVSGNTIYF.

CDR3 bases: TGTGCCAGCAGTTCCACAGGGCGCTACGAGCAGTACTTC. Its translation is CASSSTGRYEQYF. The genes are TRBV27 and TRBJ2-7; weak D call: TRBD1 (6 bases). Germline V gene data show CDR1 as MNHEY and CDR2 as SMNVEV (reference sequence). V was pared by 4 bases and J by 3 bases, with 10 bases between. The CDR3 extends over 13 amino acids.

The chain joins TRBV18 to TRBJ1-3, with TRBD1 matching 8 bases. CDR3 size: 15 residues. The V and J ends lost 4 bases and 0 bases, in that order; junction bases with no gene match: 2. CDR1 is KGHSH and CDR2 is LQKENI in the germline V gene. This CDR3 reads CASSRQGSSGNTIYF. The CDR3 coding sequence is TGTGCCAGCTCACGACAGGGGAGCTCTGGAAACACCATATATTTT.

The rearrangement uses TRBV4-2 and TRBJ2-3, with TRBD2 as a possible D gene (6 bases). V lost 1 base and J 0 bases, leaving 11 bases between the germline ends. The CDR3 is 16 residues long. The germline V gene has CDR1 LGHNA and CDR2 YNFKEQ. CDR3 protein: CASSQVRGSSTDTQYF. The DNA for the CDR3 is TGTGCCAGCAGCCAAGTCCGGGGGAGTAGCACAGATACGCAGTATTTT.